This T cell receptor beta chain was recovered during a study of T cells in Graves' hyperthyroidism and ophthalmopathy. This clonotype has at least ten counts. No antigen is known for it. Its ends do not fully match the called genes, so a read error is possible. Study results and caveats: Blood also contained most expanded thyroid clonotypes above 0.001.

Amplified TCR beta CDR3 regions came from RNA transcripts. The HTBI primer set was used in a first-round RT-PCR of the TCR CDR3. TCRdb called the multiplex PCR reads again in MiXCR, with one record for every CDR3 protein. The sample contains more than 550,000 distinct CDR3 sequences, about 45% of which appear only once. The CDR3 length is 12 residues. CDR1 and CDR2 from the germline V gene are WSHSY and SAAADI. Diagnosing involved the use of clinical symptoms, serum thyroxine and TRAb, thyroid ultrasound and orbital computed tomography. This clonotype was sampled from an adult man with Graves' disease, either hyperthyroidism or ophthalmopathy (not recorded which). The specimen was peripheral blood or thyroid tissue (not recorded which). The chain has TRBV10-2 and TRBJ1-2; perhaps TRBD1 as D (5 bases). This CDR3 is CAGGEQAHGYTF. The CDR3 DNA follows: TGTGCCGGGGGTGAGCAGGCGCATGGCTACACCTTC.